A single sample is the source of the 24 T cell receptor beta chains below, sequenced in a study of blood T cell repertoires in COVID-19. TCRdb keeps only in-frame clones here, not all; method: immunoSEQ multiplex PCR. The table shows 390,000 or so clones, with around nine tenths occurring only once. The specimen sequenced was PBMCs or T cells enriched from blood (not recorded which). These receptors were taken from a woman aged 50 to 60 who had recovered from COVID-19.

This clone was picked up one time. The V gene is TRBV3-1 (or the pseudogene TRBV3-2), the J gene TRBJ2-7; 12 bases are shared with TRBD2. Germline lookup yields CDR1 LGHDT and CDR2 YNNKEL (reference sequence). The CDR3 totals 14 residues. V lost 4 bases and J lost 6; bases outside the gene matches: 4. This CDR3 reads CASSPSGGAVEQYF. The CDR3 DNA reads TGTGCCAGCAGCCCTAGCGGGGGGGCCGTCGAGCAGTACTTC.

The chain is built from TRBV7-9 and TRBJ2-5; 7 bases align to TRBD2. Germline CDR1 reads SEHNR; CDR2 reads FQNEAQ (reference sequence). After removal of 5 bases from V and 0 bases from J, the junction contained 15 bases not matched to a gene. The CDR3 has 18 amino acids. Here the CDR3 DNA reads TGTGCCAGCAGCCCCGGGGAGGGACGCGGGGGAGACCAAGAGACCCAGTACTTC. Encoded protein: CASSPGEGRGGDQETQYF.

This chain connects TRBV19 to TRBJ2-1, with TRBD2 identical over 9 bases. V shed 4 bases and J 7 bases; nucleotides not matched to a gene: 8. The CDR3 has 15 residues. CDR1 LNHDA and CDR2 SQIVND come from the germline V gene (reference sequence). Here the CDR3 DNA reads TGTGCCAGTAGTACCGGGCGGGGGGGCCGGAATGAGCAGTTCTTC. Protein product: CASSTGRGGRNEQFF.

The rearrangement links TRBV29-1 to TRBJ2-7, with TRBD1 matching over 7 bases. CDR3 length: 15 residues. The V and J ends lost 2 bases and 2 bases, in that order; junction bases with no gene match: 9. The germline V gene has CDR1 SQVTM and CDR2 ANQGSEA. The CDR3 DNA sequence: TGCAGCGTTGAATTTCGTGGGACAGAAACCTACGAGCAGTACTTC. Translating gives CSVEFRGTETYEQYF.

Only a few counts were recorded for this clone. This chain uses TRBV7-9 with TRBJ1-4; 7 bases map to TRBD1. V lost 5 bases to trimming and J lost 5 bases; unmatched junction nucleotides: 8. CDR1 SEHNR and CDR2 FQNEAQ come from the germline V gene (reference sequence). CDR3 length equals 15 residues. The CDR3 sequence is CASSILLTGNEKLFF. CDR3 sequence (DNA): TGTGCCAGCAGCATATTACTGACAGGGAATGAAAAACTGTTTTTT.

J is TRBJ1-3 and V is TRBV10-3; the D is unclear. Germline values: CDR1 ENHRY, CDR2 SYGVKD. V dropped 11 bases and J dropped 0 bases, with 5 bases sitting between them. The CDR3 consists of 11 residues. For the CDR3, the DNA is TGTGCCGCCGGCTCTGGAAACACCATATATTTT. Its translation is CAAGSGNTIYF.

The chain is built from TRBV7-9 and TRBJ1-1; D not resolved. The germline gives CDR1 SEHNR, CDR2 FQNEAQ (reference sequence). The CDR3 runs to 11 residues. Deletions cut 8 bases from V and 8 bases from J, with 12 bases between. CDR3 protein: CASRGGQEAFF. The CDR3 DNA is TGTGCCAGCCGCGGAGGGCAAGAAGCTTTCTTT.

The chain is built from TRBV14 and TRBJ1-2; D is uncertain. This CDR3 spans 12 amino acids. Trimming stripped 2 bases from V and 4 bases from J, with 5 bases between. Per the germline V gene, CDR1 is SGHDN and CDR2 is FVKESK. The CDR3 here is CASSQSIYGYTF. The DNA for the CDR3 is TGTGCCAGCAGCCAATCTATCTATGGCTACACCTTC. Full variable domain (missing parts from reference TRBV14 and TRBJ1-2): EAGVTQFPSHSVIEKGQTVTLRCDPISGHDNLYWYRRVMGKEIKFLLHFVKESKQDESGMPNNRFLAERTGGTYSTLKVQPAELEDSGVYFCASSQSIYGYTFGSGTRLTVV.

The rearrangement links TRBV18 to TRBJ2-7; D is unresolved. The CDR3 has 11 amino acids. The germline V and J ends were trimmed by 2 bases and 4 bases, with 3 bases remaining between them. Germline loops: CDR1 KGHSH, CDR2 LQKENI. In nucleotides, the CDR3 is TGTGCCAGCTCACCAGAGTACGAGCAGTACTTC. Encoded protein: CASSPEYEQYF.

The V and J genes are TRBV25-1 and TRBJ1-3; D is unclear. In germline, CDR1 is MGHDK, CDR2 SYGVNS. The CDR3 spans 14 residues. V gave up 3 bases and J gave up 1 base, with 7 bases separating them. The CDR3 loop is CASSDPGSGNTIYF. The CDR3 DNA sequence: TGTGCCAGCAGTGACCCCGGGTCTGGAAACACCATATATTTT.

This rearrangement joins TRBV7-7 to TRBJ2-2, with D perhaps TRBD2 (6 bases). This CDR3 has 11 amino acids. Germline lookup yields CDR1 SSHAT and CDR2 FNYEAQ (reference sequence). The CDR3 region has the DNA TGTGCTATCGGGGGCACCGGGGAGCTGTTTTTT. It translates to CAIGGTGELFF.

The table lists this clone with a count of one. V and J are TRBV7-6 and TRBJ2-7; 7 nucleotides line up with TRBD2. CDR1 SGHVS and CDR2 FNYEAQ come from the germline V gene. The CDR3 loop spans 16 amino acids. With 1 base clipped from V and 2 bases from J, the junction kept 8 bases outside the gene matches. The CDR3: CASSLGRTRGAYEQYF. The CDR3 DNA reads TGTGCCAGCAGCTTAGGGCGGACTAGAGGGGCCTACGAGCAGTACTTC.

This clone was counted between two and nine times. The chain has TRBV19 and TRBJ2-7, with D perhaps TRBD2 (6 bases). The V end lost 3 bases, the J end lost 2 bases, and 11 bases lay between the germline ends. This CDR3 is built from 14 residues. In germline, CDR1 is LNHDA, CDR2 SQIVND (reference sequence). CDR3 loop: CASSIRAGTYEQYF. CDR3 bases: TGTGCCAGTAGTATTCGCGCGGGAACCTACGAGCAGTACTTC. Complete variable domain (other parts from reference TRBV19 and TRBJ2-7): DGGITQSPKYLFRKEGQNVTLSCEQNLNHDAMYWYRQDPGQGLRLIYYSQIVNDFQKGDIAEGYSVSREKKESFPLTVTSAQKNPTAFYLCASSIRAGTYEQYFGPGTRLTVT.

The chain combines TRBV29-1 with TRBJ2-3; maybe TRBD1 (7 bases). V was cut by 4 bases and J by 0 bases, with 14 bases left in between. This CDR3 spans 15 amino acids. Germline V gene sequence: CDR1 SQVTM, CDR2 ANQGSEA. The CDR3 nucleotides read TGCAGCGTTGGCGGGACAGCCTCTAGCACAGATACGCAGTATTTT. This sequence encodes CSVGGTASSTDTQYF.

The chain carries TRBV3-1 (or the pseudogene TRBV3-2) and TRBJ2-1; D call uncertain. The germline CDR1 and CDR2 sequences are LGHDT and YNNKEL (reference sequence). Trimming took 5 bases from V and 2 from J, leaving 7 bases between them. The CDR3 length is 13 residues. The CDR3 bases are TGTGCCAGCAGCTCTCGGGCCTACAATGAGCAGTTCTTC. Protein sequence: CASSSRAYNEQFF.

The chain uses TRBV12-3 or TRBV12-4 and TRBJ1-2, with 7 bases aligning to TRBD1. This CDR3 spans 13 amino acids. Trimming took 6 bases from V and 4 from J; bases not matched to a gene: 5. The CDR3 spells CASREGARYGYTF. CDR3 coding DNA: TGTGCCAGCAGGGAGGGGGCCCGCTATGGCTACACCTTC.

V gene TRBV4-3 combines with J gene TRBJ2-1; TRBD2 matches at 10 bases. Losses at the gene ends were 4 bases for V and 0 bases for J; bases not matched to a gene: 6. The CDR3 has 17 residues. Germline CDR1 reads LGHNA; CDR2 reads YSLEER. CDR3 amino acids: CASSPTIAGGSYNEQFF. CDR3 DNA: TGCGCCAGCAGCCCAACAATAGCGGGGGGCTCCTACAATGAGCAGTTCTTC.

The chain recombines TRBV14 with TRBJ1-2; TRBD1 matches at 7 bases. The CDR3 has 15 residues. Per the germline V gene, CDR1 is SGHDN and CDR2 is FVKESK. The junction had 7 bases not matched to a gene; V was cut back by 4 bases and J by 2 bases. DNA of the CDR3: TGTGCCAGCAGCCCTCTTGGACAGGTGAACTATGGCTACACCTTC. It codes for CASSPLGQVNYGYTF.

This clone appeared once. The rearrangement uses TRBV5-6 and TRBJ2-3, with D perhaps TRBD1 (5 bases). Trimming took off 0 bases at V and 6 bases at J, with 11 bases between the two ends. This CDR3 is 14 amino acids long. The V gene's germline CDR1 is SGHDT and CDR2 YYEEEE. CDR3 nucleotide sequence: TGTGCCAGCAGCTTGGGACTCAACAGGGATACGCAGTATTTT. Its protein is CASSLGLNRDTQYF.

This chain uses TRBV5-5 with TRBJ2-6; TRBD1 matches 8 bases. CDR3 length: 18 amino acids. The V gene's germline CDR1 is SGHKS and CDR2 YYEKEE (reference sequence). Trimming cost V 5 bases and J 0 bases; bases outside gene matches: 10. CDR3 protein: CASSFTGTGTSGANVLTF. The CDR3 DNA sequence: TGTGCCAGCAGTTTTACCGGGACAGGTACCTCTGGGGCCAACGTCCTGACTTTC.

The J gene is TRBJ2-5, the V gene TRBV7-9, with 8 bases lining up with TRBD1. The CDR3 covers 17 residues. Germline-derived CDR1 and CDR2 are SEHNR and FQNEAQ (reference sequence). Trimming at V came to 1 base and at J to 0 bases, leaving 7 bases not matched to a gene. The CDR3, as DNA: TGTGCCAGCAGCTTAGGCTCGGACAGGGCTAACCAAGAGACCCAGTACTTC. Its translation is CASSLGSDRANQETQYF.

DNA of the CDR3: TGTGCCATCAGTGGAGGGGGGGGCCTCTCCAATGAGCAGTTCTTC. Protein: CAISGGGGLSNEQFF. The rearrangement links TRBV10-3 to TRBJ2-1; D may be TRBD2 (7 bases). CDR1 ENHRY and CDR2 SYGVKD come from the germline V gene. Trimming took off 4 bases at V and 6 bases at J, with 16 bases between the two ends. The CDR3 consists of 15 residues.

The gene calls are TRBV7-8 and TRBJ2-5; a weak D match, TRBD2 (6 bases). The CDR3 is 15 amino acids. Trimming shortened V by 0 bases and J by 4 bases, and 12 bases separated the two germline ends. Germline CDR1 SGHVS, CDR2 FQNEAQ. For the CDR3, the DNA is TGTGCCAGCAGCTTAGCGGAGGGATTACCAGAGACCCAGTACTTC. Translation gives CASSLAEGLPETQYF.

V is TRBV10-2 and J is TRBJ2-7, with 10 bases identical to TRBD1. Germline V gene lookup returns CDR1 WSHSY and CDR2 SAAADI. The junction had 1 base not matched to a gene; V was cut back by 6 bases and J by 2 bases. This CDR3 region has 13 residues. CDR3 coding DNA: TGCGCCAGCAGGGACAGGGGGGCCTACGAGCAGTACTTC. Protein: CASRDRGAYEQYF.